The clone carrying this T cell receptor beta chain counts as medium-sized. Antigen: not known. Germline V lookup: CDR1 SGHTA, CDR2 FQGNSA. V lost 1 base and J 0 bases, leaving 12 bases between the germline ends. CDR3 size: 16 residues. These data originate in a study of T cells in tumors after PD-1 blockade. Overall study: Patients had no prior checkpoint blockade, systemic immunosuppressants, or anti-cancer therapy within 4 weeks. Tumor samples yielded approximately 20-fold more depth than single-cell TCR sequencing.

Study results and caveats: Squamous carcinoma: roughly 48% of expanded exhausted clones novel, versus almost 30% of other expanded CD8+ clones. Clonal replacement, not reinvigoration, is suggested for expanded exhausted CD8+ clones after therapy.

Method: immunoSEQ multiplex PCR; TCRdb's copy keeps in-frame clones and lacks some. The top ten hold over 25% of the sample, which has 10,000 to 15,000 clones, nearly 65% seen once. The TCR sequence derives from a human donor with cutaneous squamous cell carcinoma. The chain couples TRBV7-2 to TRBJ1-1, with a possible D match to TRBD1 (5 bases). The specimen was tumor tissue, collected before anti-PD-1 treatment. CDR3 sequence reads: CASSLGDLIMNTEAFF. The DNA for the CDR3 is TGTGCCAGCAGCTTAGGGGACTTGATCATGAACACTGAAGCTTTCTTT.